This T cell receptor (beta chain) was found in a study of Graves' ophthalmopathy and Graves' hyperthyroidism. In the study overall: Untreated patients at initial diagnosis provided peripheral blood.

Moderate-to-severe activity, CAS ≥3, NOSPECS ≥4 and duration under 3 months were recorded for donors with ophthalmopathy. RNA transcripts were the template, and TCR beta CDR3 regions were amplified from them. An opening RT-PCR round employed HTBI primers and preceded a second-round multiplex PCR. TCRdb ran MiXCR on the multiplex PCR reads and lists one entry per CDR3 protein. The sample includes over 450,000 distinct CDR3 sequences, about 15% of them seen just once. This clonotype was seen repeatedly, ten times or more. Its antigen is as yet unknown. Study observations and caveats: Blood samples also showed most expanded thyroid clonotypes exceeding 0.001 frequency.

CDR3 length: 13 amino acids. V was pared by 8 bases and J by 7 bases, with 10 bases of the junction left unmatched. CDR1 is MDHEN and CDR2 is SYDVKM in the germline V gene. The V and J genes are TRBV28 and TRBJ1-2, with 7 bases aligning to TRBD1. The source is a woman aged 25 to 39 with Graves' ophthalmopathy. Material: blood. The CDR3 sequence is CASAQGNSGGYTF. CDR3 nucleotides: TGTGCCAGCGCACAGGGGAATTCCGGTGGCTACACCTTC.